The 8 T cell receptor beta chains presented below share a single source sample, sequenced in a study of Graves' ophthalmopathy and Graves' hyperthyroidism. Amplified TCR beta CDR3 regions were obtained using RNA transcripts as template. HTBI primers primed a first-round RT-PCR, and a second-round multiplex PCR followed. TCRdb independently ran MiXCR on the multiplex PCR reads; one entry per CDR3 protein. The sample consists of 300,000 to 350,000 distinct CDR3 sequences, about a sixth of them appearing once. Sequencing input: peripheral blood. These receptors came from an adult man with Graves' ophthalmopathy.

The genes are TRBV19 and TRBJ2-7; 8 nucleotides agree with TRBD1. This CDR3 comprises 15 residues. Germline lookup yields CDR1 LNHDA and CDR2 SQIVND (reference sequence). J was trimmed by 4 bases and V by 3 bases; bases with no gene match: 8. As DNA, the CDR3 is TGTGCCAGTAGTATCAAGACAGGGGTCGGGTACGAGCAGTACTTC. Protein sequence: CASSIKTGVGYEQYF.

This rearrangement joins TRBV6-5 to TRBJ1-2; 7 bases line up with TRBD1. The CDR3 has 13 residues. The junction had 5 bases not matched to a gene; V was cut back by 4 bases and J by 6 bases. CDR1 is MNHEY, CDR2 SVGAGI, per germline. CDR3 DNA sequence: TGTGCCAGCAGTTCACAGGGGATCGATGGCTACACCTTC. Residues: CASSSQGIDGYTF.

Only one count was recorded for this clonotype. The V and J genes are TRBV6-1 and TRBJ1-5; no clear D gene. This CDR3 region has 15 residues. V was pared by 5 bases and J by 7 bases, with 18 bases between. Germline V lookup: CDR1 MNHNS, CDR2 SASEGT. CDR3 protein: CASSPLSRGRQPQHF. CDR3 nucleotide sequence: TGTGCCAGCAGTCCTCTCTCGCGGGGTCGGCAGCCCCAGCATTTT.

This clonotype was picked up many times. V and J are TRBV4-2 and TRBJ1-2, with a possible D match to TRBD1 (5 bases). This CDR3 contains 14 residues. The germline gives CDR1 LGHNA, CDR2 YNFKEQ. V lost 0 bases and J lost 5, with 10 bases in between. The CDR3: CASSQERTPYGYTF. The CDR3 nucleotides are TGTGCCAGCAGCCAAGAAAGGACACCTTATGGCTACACCTTC.

Many counts were recorded for this clonotype. V and J are TRBV6-1 and TRBJ1-2; D gene ambiguous. Trimming left V 6 bases short and J 8 bases short, with 19 bases between. This CDR3 has 14 residues. Germline loops: CDR1 MNHNS, CDR2 SASEGT. The CDR3 DNA follows: TGTGCCAGCAGCCCAGCTCGGGAGGCGATAGGCTACACCTTC. Translation: CASSPAREAIGYTF.

This clonotype was detected ten times or more. V gene TRBV11-2 combines with J gene TRBJ2-7; the D is unclear. Germline V gives CDR1 SGHAT, CDR2 FQNNGV. This CDR3 is built from 15 residues. Trimming removed 5 bases at V and 2 bases at J, with 16 bases between. CDR3 sequence: CASSRLGEVTYEQYF. The CDR3 DNA follows: TGTGCCAGCAGCCGTCTAGGAGAGGTTACCTACGAGCAGTACTTC.

This clonotype was counted ten times or more. The V gene is TRBV4-2, the J gene TRBJ2-7, with 7 bases identical to TRBD2. The junction had 7 bases not matched to a gene; V was cut back by 0 bases and J by 2 bases. The CDR3 loop spans 16 amino acids. Looked up from germline, CDR1 is LGHNA and CDR2 is YNFKEQ. The CDR3 is CASSQEPASGTYEQYF. DNA for the CDR3: TGTGCCAGCAGCCAAGAACCGGCTAGCGGAACCTACGAGCAGTACTTC.

This clonotype was observed many times. The rearrangement joins TRBV18 to TRBJ2-5; D unclear. V lost 1 base, J lost 0 bases, and 15 bases lay in between. CDR3 size: 17 residues. In germline, CDR1 is KGHSH, CDR2 LQKENI. CDR3 sequence: CASSPRSLAAYQETQYF. DNA for the CDR3: TGTGCCAGCTCACCACGCAGCCTGGCAGCGTACCAAGAGACCCAGTACTTC. The complete variable domain, with remaining parts taken from reference TRBV18 and TRBJ2-5, reads NAGVMQNPRHLVRRRGQEARLRCSPMKGHSHVYWYRQLPEEGLKFMVYLQKENIIDESGMPKERFSAEFPKEGPSILRIQQVVRGDSAAYFCASSPRSLAAYQETQYFGPGTRLLVL.